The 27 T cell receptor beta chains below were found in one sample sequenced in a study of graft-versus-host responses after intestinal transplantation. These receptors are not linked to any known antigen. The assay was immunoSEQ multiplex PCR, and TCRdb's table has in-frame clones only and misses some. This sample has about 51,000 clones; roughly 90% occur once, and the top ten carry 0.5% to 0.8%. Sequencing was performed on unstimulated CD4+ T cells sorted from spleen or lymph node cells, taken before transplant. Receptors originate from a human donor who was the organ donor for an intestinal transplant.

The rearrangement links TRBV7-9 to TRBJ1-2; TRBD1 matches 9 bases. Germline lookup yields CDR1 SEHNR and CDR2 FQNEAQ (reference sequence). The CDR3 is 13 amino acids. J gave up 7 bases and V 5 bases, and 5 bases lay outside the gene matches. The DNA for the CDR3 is TGTGCCAGCAGCCCGGGGGACAGGGCTGGCTACACCTTC. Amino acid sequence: CASSPGDRAGYTF. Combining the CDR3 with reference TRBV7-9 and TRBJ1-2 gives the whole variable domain DTGVSQNPRHKITKRGQNVTFRCDPISEHNRLYWYRQTLGQGPEFLTYFQNEAQLEKSRLLSDRFSAERPKGSFSTLEIQRTEQGDSAMYLCASSPGDRAGYTFGSGTRLTVV.

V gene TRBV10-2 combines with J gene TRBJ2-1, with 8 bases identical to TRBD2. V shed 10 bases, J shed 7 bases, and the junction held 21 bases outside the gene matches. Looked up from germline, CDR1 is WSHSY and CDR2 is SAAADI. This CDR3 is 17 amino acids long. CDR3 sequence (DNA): TGCGCCACCAGAGAATCAGGGTCGGGGGGGTTTGGGAATGAGCAGTTCTTC. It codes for CATRESGSGGFGNEQFF.

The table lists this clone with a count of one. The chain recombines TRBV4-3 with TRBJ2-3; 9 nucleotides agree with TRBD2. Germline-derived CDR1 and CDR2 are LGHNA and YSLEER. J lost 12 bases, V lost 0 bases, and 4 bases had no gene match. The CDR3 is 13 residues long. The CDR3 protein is CASSQEWREGQYF. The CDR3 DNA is TGCGCCAGCAGCCAAGAGTGGCGGGAGGGCCAGTATTTT.

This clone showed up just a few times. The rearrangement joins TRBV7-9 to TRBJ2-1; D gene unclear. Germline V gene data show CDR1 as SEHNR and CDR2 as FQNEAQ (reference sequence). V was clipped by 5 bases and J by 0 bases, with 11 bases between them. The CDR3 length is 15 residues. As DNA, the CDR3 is TGTGCCAGCAGCCTATTAGTTCCCTCCTACAATGAGCAGTTCTTC. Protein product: CASSLLVPSYNEQFF.

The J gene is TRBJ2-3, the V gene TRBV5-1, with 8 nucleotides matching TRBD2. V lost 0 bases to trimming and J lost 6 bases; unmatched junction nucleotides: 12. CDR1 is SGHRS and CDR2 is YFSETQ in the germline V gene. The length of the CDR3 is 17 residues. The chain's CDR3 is CASSLEGAGGPLDTQYF. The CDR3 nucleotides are TGCGCCAGCAGCTTGGAAGGGGCGGGAGGCCCCCTTGATACGCAGTATTTT.

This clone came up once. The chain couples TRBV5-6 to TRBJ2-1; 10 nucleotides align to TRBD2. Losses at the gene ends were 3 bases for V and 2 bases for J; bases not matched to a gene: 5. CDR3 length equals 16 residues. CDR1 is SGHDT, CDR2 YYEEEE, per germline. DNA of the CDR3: TGTGCCAGCAGCTCGGTACTAGCGGGAACCTACAATGAGCAGTTCTTC. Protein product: CASSSVLAGTYNEQFF.

CDR3 in DNA: TGCGCCAGCAGCTTTAGCGGGAGTGCGGAGTTCTTC. Amino acid sequence: CASSFSGSAEFF. The rearrangement links TRBV5-1 to TRBJ2-1, with 9 bases aligning to TRBD2. This CDR3 has 12 amino acids. The ends lost 2 bases at V and 14 bases at J; junction bases unmatched: 5. Germline V gene sequence: CDR1 SGHRS, CDR2 YFSETQ.

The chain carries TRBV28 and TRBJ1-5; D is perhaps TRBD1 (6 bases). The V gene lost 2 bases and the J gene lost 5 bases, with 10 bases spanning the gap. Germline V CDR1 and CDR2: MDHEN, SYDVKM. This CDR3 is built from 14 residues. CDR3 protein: CASSLTGSHQPQHF. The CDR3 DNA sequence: TGTGCCAGCAGTTTAACAGGGTCCCATCAGCCCCAGCATTTT.

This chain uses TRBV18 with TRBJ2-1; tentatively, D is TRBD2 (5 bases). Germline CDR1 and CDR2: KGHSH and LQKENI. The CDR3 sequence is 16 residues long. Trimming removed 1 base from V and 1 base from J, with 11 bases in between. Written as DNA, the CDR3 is TGTGCCAGCTCACCACGTGCCGGGAAGTCCTACAATGAGCAGTTCTTC. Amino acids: CASSPRAGKSYNEQFF.

The CDR3: CASSVTGGVTEAFF. The CDR3 DNA reads TGTGCCAGCAGCGTTACAGGGGGCGTCACTGAAGCTTTCTTT. The V call is TRBV5-5, the J call TRBJ1-1; 9 bases are a match to TRBD1. The CDR3 is 14 amino acids. Germline V CDR1 and CDR2: SGHKS, YYEKEE (reference sequence). J was trimmed by 4 bases and V by 4 bases; bases with no gene match: 5.

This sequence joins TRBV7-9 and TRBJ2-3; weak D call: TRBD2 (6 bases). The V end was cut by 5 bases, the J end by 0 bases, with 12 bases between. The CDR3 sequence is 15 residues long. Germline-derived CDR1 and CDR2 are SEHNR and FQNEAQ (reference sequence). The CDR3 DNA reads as TGTGCCAGCAGCCCCGGGACTCTTAGCACAGATACGCAGTATTTT. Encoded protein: CASSPGTLSTDTQYF.

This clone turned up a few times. The DNA for the CDR3 is TGTGCCAGCAGTGGCCTCCAGCGGGGAGGGAATGAGCAGTTCTTC. It is translated as CASSGLQRGGNEQFF. V gene TRBV2 combines with J gene TRBJ2-1; TRBD2 agrees at 7 bases. The CDR3 consists of 15 residues. J was trimmed by 7 bases and V by 4 bases; bases with no gene match: 10. From germline, CDR1 is SNHLY and CDR2 FYNNEI.

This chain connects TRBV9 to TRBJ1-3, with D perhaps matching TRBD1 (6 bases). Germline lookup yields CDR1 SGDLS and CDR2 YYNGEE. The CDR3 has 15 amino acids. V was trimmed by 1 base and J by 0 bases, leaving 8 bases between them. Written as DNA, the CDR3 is TGTGCCAGCAGCGTACAGGGGAACTCTGGAAACACCATATATTTT. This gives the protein CASSVQGNSGNTIYF.

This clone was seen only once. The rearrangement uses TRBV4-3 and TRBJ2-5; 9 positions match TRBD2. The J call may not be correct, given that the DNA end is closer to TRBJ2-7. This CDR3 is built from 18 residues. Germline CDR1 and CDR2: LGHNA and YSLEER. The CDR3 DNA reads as TGCGCCAGCAGCCAAGGCACGATTCCAAGGCGGGAGGGTTACGAGCAGTACTTC. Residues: CASSQGTIPRREGYEQYF.

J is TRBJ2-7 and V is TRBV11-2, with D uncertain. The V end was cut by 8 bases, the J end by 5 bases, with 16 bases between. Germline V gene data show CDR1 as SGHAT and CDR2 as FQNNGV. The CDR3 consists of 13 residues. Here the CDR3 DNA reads TGTGCCAGCGCGGTGCGCCTTATTAACGAGCAGTACTTC. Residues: CASAVRLINEQYF.

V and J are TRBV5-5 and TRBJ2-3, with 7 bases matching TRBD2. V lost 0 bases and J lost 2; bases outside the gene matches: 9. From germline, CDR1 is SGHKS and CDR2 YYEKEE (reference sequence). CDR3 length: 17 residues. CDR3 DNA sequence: TGTGCCAGCAGCTTGGCCTTCGGGGGGACTCCCACAGATACGCAGTATTTT. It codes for CASSLAFGGTPTDTQYF.

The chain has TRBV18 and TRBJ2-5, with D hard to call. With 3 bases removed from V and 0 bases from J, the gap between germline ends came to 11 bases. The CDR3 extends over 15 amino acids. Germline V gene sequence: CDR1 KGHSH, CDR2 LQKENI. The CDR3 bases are TGTGCCAGCTCACCGAGGCTCGGAGACCAAGAGACCCAGTACTTC. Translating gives CASSPRLGDQETQYF.

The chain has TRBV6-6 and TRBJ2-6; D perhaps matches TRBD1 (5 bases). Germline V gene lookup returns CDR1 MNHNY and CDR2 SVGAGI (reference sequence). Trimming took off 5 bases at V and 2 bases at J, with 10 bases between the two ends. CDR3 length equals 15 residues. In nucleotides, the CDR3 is TGTGCCAGCAGTAAGCAGGGAACTGGGGCCAACGTCCTGACTTTC. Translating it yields CASSKQGTGANVLTF.

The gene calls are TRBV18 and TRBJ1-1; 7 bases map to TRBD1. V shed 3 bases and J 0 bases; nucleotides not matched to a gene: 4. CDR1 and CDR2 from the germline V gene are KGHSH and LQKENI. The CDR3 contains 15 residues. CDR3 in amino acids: CASSPKTGLNTEAFF. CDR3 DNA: TGTGCCAGCTCACCGAAGACAGGGTTGAACACTGAAGCTTTCTTT.

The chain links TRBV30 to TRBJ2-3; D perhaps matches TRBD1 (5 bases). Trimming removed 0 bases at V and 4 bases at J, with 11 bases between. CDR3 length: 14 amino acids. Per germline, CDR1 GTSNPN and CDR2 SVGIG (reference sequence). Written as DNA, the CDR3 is TGTGCCTGGAGTGTAGGACACCCCCCAGATACGCAGTATTTT. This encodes CAWSVGHPPDTQYF.

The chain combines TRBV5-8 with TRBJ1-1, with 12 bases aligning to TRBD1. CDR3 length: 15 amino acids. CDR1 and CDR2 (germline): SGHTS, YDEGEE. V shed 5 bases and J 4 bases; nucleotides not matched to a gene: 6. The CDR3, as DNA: TGTGCCAGCAGAACCGGGACAGGGGGCGGCACTGAAGCTTTCTTT. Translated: CASRTGTGGGTEAFF.

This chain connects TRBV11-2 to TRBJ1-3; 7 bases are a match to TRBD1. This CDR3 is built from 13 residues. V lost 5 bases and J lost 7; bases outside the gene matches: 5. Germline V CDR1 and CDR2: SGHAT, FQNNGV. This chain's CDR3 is CASSQRQGNTIYF. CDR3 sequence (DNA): TGTGCCAGCAGCCAGAGACAGGGCAACACCATATATTTT.

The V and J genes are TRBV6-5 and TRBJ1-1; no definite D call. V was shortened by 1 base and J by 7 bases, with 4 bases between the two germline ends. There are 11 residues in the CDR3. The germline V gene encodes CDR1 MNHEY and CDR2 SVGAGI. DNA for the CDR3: TGTGCCAGCAGTTACTTAGATGAAGCTTTCTTT. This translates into CASSYLDEAFF.

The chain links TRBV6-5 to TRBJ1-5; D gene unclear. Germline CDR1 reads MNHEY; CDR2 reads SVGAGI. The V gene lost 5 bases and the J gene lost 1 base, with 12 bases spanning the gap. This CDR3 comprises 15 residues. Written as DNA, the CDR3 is TGTGCCAGCAGTCCCGACCGAGGGAGCAATCAGCCCCAGCATTTT. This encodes CASSPDRGSNQPQHF.

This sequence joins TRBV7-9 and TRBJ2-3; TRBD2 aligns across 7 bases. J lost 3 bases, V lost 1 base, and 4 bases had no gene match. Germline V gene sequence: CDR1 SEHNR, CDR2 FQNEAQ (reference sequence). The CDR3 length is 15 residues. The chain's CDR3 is CASSLVLGGTDTQYF. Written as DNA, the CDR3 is TGTGCCAGCAGCTTAGTCCTGGGGGGGACAGATACGCAGTATTTT.

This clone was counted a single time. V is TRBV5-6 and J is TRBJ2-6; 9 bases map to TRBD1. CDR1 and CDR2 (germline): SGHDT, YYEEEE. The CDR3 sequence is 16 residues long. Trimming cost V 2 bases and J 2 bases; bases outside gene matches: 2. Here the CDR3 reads CASSLQGAAGANVLTF. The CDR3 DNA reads TGTGCCAGCAGCTTACAGGGGGCAGCTGGGGCCAACGTCCTGACTTTC.

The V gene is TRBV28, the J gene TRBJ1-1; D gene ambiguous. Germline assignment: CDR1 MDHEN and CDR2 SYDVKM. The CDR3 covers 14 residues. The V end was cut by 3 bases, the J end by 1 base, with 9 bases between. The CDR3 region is CASSFRQPNTEAFF. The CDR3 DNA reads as TGTGCCAGCAGTTTTCGACAACCGAACACTGAAGCTTTCTTT.